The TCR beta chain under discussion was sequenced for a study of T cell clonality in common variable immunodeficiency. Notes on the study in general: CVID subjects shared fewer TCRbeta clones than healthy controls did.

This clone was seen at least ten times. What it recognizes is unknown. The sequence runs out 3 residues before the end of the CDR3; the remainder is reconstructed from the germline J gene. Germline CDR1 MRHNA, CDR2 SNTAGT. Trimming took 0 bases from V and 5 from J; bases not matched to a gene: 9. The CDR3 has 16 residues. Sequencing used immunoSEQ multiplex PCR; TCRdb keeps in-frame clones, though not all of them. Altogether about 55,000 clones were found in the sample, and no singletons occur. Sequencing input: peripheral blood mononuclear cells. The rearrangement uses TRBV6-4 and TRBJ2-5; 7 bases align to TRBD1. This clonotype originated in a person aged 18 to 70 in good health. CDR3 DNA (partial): TGTGCCAGCAGTGACTCGTCGGGCAGGGGGATTGAGACC. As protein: CASSDSSGRGIET. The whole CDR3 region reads CASSDSSGRGIETQYF.